The T cell receptor beta chain described here comes from a study of T-cell memory formation after mild COVID-19. Study outcomes and limitations: SARS-CoV-2 specificity was not confirmed for second-wave clones peaking on day 37.

MiXCR, applied by TCRdb to the 5' RACE reads, yields one record per CDR3 protein. The table includes 300,000 or so distinct CDR3 sequences, about 15% detected once. Turning to this clonotype: Its antigen remains unidentified.

Germline loops: CDR1 SGHAT, CDR2 FQNNGV. The CDR3 has 15 residues. The germline V and J ends were trimmed by 1 base and 4 bases, with 11 bases remaining between them. This receptor was identified in a man younger than 30 who had mild COVID-19 (a few samples of this study predate the infection). Cell type and time point are not known. Sequencing was performed on PBMCs or a T cell subset sorted from them (not recorded which). The chain couples TRBV11-2 to TRBJ2-1; D is perhaps TRBD1 or TRBD2 (5 bases each). The CDR3 protein is CASSLVGWGYNEQFF. CDR3 coding DNA: TGTGCCAGCAGCTTAGTAGGGTGGGGGTACAATGAGCAGTTCTTC.